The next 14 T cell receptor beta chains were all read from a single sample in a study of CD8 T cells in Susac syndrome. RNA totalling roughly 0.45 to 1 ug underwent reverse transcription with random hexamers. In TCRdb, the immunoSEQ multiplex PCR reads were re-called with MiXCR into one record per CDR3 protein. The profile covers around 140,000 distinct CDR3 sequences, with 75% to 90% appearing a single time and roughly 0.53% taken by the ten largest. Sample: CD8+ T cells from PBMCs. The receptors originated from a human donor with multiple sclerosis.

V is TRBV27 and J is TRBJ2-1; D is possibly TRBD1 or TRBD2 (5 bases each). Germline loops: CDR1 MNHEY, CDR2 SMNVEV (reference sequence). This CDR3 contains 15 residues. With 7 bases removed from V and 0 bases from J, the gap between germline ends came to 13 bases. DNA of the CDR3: TGTGCCAGCAAATCGGGGCAGAGCTCCTACAATGAGCAGTTCTTC. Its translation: CASKSGQSSYNEQFF.

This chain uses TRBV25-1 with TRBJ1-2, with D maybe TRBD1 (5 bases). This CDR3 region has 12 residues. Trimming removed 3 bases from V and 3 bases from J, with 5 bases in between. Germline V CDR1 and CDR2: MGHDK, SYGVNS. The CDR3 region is CASSDRDYGYTF. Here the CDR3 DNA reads TGTGCCAGCAGTGACAGGGACTATGGCTACACCTTC.

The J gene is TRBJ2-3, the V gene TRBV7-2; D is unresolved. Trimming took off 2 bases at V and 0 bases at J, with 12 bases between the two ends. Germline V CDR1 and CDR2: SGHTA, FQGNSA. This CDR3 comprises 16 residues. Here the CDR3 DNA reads TGTGCCAGCAGCTTATCCCCCAGGCGGAGCACAGATACGCAGTATTTT. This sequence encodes CASSLSPRRSTDTQYF.

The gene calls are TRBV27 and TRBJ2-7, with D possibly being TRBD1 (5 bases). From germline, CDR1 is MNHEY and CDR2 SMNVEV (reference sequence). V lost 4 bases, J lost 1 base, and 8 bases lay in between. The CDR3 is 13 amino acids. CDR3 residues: CASSSGFSYEQYF. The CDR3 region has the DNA TGTGCCAGCAGTTCAGGGTTTTCCTACGAGCAGTACTTC.

DNA for the CDR3: TGTGCCAGTGGGACCGGGACCCCCGTCACTCCCCAGCATTTT. It encodes CASGTGTPVTPQHF. The chain has TRBV19 and TRBJ1-5; D possibly corresponds to TRBD1 (5 bases). Germline lookup yields CDR1 LNHDA and CDR2 SQIVND (reference sequence). This CDR3 is built from 14 residues. The germline V and J ends were trimmed by 8 bases and 10 bases, with 21 bases remaining between them. The whole variable domain, filled in from reference TRBV19 and TRBJ1-5, reads DGGITQSPKYLFRKEGQNVTLSCEQNLNHDAMYWYRQDPGQGLRLIYYSQIVNDFQKGDIAEGYSVSREKKESFPLTVTSAQKNPTAFYLCASGTGTPVTPQHFGDGTRLSIL.

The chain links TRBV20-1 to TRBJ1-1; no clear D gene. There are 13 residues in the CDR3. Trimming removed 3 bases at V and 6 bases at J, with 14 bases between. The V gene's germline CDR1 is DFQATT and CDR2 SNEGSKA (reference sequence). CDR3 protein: CSARGSLTSEAFF. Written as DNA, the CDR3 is TGCAGTGCTAGGGGGAGCTTGACGTCTGAAGCTTTCTTT.

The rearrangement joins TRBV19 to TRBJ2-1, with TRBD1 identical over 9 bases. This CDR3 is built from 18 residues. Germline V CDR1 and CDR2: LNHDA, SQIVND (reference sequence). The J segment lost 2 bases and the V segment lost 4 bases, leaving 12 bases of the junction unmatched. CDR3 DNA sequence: TGTGCCAGTAGTAACTGGGGTCTTGGGACAGGGACCTACAATGAGCAGTTCTTC. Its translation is CASSNWGLGTGTYNEQFF.

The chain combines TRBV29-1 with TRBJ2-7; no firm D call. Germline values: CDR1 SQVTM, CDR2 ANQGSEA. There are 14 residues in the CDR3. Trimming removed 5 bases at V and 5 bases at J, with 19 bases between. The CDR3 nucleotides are TGCAGCGTTAGTCCAGGACCTACAAGGAACGAGCAGTACTTC. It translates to CSVSPGPTRNEQYF.

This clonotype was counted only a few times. CDR3: CASSYSGGAGELFF. The CDR3 DNA reads as TGTGCCAGCAGTTACTCGGGAGGGGCCGGGGAGCTGTTTTTT. V gene TRBV6-5 combines with J gene TRBJ2-2, with TRBD2 identical over 7 bases. V lost 0 bases to trimming and J lost 6 bases; unmatched junction nucleotides: 1. The germline CDR1 and CDR2 sequences are MNHEY and SVGAGI. The CDR3 runs 14 residues.

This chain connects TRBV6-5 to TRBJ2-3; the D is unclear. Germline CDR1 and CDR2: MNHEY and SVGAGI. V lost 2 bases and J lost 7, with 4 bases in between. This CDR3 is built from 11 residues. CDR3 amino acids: CASSYANTQYF. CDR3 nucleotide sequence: TGTGCCAGCAGTTACGCCAATACGCAGTATTTT.

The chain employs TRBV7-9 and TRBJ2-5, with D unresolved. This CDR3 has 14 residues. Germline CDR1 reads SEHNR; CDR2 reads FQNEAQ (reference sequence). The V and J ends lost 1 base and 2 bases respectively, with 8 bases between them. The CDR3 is CASSLVGSQETQYF. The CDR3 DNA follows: TGTGCCAGCAGCTTAGTTGGTAGTCAAGAGACCCAGTACTTC.

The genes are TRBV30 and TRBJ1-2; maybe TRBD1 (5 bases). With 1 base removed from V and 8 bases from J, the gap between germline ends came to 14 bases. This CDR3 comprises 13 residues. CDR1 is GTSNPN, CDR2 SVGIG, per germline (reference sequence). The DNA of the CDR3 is TGTGCCTGGAGTGACACGGGACTTGGAGGCTACACCTTC. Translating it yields CAWSDTGLGGYTF.

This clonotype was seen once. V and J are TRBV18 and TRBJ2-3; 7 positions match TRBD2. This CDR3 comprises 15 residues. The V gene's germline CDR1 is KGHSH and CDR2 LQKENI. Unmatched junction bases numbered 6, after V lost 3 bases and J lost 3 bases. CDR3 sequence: CASSPRGRETDTQYF. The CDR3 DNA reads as TGTGCCAGCTCACCGCGCGGGAGAGAGACAGATACGCAGTATTTT.

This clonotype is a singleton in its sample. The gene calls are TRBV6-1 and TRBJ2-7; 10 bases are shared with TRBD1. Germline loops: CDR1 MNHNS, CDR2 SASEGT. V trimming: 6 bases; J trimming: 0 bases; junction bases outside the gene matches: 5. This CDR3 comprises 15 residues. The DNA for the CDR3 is TGTGCCAGCAGCCTGGACAGGGGGGACTCCTACGAGCAGTACTTC. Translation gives CASSLDRGDSYEQYF.